These 21 T cell receptor beta chains were sequenced from one sample in a study of blood T cell repertoires in COVID-19. Measured with immunoSEQ multiplex PCR; TCRdb has only the in-frame clones, and not every one. The sample holds 250,000 or so clones, around 87% seen once. The sequencing sample was made of peripheral blood. Every receptor here comes from a woman in her fifties or sixties with COVID-19, enrolled during active disease.

This sequence joins TRBV20-1 and TRBJ1-5; D is ambiguous. The germline gives CDR1 DFQATT, CDR2 SNEGSKA (reference sequence). Trimming shortened V by 3 bases and J by 7 bases, and 13 bases separated the two germline ends. The CDR3 totals 13 residues. The CDR3 sequence: CSASVGEGQPQHF. CDR3 DNA: TGCAGTGCTAGTGTCGGGGAGGGACAGCCCCAGCATTTT.

This chain links TRBV6-1 with TRBJ2-4, with D possibly matching TRBD1 (8 bases). The V gene's germline CDR1 is MNHNS and CDR2 SASEGT. Trimming shortened V by 4 bases and J by 0 bases, and 13 bases separated the two germline ends. This CDR3 spans 16 amino acids. This chain's CDR3 is CASSGQGTIAKNIQYF. In nucleotides, the CDR3 is TGTGCCAGCAGTGGACAGGGGACTATAGCCAAAAACATTCAGTACTTC.

CDR3 DNA: TGTGCCAGCAGCCCCAACCCCGGGACATACTTCTACGAGCAGTACTTC. The encoded protein is CASSPNPGTYFYEQYF. The gene calls are TRBV4-2 and TRBJ2-7; possibly TRBD1 for D (6 bases). CDR1 is LGHNA, CDR2 YNFKEQ, per germline. Trimming took off 4 bases at V and 3 bases at J, with 19 bases between the two ends. The CDR3 contains 16 residues.

The V gene is TRBV7-2, the J gene TRBJ1-2; 7 positions match TRBD1. This CDR3 comprises 14 residues. Losses at the gene ends were 5 bases for V and 4 bases for J; bases not matched to a gene: 7. Germline-derived CDR1 and CDR2 are SGHTA and FQGNSA. Written as DNA, the CDR3 is TGTGCCAGCAGCGTCCAACAGGGGCGCTATGGCTACACCTTC. Its protein is CASSVQQGRYGYTF.

The rearrangement joins TRBV5-6 to TRBJ1-2; tentative D call: TRBD1 (6 bases). V shed 3 bases and J shed 5 bases, with 17 bases lying between them. The CDR3 runs 15 residues. From germline, CDR1 is SGHDT and CDR2 YYEEEE. Here the CDR3 DNA reads TGTGCCAGCAGCTCTATTTTGGGGGCCGCTTATGGCTACACCTTC. Translating gives CASSSILGAAYGYTF.

This rearrangement joins TRBV7-9 to TRBJ1-5; a possible D gene is TRBD1 (5 bases). The V end lost 5 bases, the J end lost 1 base, and 9 bases lay between the germline ends. Germline CDR1 reads SEHNR; CDR2 reads FQNEAQ (reference sequence). This CDR3 is built from 14 residues. In nucleotides, the CDR3 is TGTGCCAGCAGCGTAGACAGCAGCAATCAGCCCCAGCATTTT. Translating gives CASSVDSSNQPQHF.

This sequence joins TRBV3-1 (or the pseudogene TRBV3-2) and TRBJ2-2; 7 bases fit TRBD1. Trimming at V came to 4 bases and at J to 5 bases, leaving 4 bases not matched to a gene. CDR3 length equals 14 residues. CDR1 and CDR2 from the germline V gene are LGHDT and YNNKEL (reference sequence). The CDR3 loop is CASSLQGDTGELFF. The CDR3, as DNA: TGTGCCAGCAGCCTGCAGGGGGATACCGGGGAGCTGTTTTTT.

A single count supports this clone. This chain uses TRBV21-1 with TRBJ2-7; the table calls TRBD1, which could not be checked here. TRBV21-1 is assigned pseudogene status. The length of the CDR3 is 14 residues. CDR3 nucleotides: TGTGCCAGCAGCAAGCTGATAACAGGGCACGAGCAGTACTTC. Residues: CASSKLITGHEQYF.

This chain connects TRBV19 to TRBJ1-5, with 10 bases identical to TRBD1. CDR1 and CDR2 (germline): LNHDA, SQIVND (reference sequence). This CDR3 has 18 amino acids. V dropped 3 bases and J dropped 2; count of bases not matched to a gene: 10. In DNA, the CDR3 is TGTGCCAGTAGTATCGGGGACAGGGGTCCAGGCCGCAATCAGCCCCAGCATTTT. Its translation: CASSIGDRGPGRNQPQHF. The full variable domain, with the rest looked up from reference TRBV19 and TRBJ1-5, is DGGITQSPKYLFRKEGQNVTLSCEQNLNHDAMYWYRQDPGQGLRLIYYSQIVNDFQKGDIAEGYSVSREKKESFPLTVTSAQKNPTAFYLCASSIGDRGPGRNQPQHFGDGTRLSIL.

This clone was recorded a few times. The J gene is TRBJ2-3, the V gene TRBV9; 8 bases agree with TRBD2. Trimming took 0 bases from V and 2 from J; bases not matched to a gene: 17. Germline CDR1 is SGDLS and CDR2 is YYNGEE. The CDR3 consists of 20 residues. The CDR3 DNA follows: TGTGCCAGCAGCGTAGGAATTGGCAGCGGGGGCACCTTTGTCACAGATACGCAGTATTTT. This encodes CASSVGIGSGGTFVTDTQYF.

Points on this clone: At one end, the junction sequence differs from germline, possibly due to a read error. CDR3 DNA sequence: TGCGCCACCAGCCCTCAAGGGGATGGCTACACCTTC. Amino acid sequence: CATSPQGDGYTF. This chain connects TRBV5-1 to TRBJ1-2; D might be TRBD1 (5 bases). Germline assignment: CDR1 SGHRS and CDR2 YFSETQ. The length of the CDR3 is 12 residues.

V is TRBV3-1 (or the pseudogene TRBV3-2) and J is TRBJ2-5, with 12 bases aligning to TRBD1. The CDR3 has 15 residues. The V segment lost 4 bases and the J segment 5 bases; nucleotides outside the gene matches: 5. Looked up from germline, CDR1 is LGHDT and CDR2 is YNNKEL (reference sequence). This CDR3 reads CASSPRDRGRETQYF. As DNA, the CDR3 is TGTGCCAGCAGCCCCAGGGACAGGGGGCGGGAGACCCAGTACTTC.

This chain links TRBV19 with TRBJ1-1; unclear D gene. The CDR3 is 15 amino acids. V dropped 6 bases and J dropped 0 bases, with 14 bases sitting between them. Germline-derived CDR1 and CDR2 are LNHDA and SQIVND (reference sequence). The CDR3 bases are TGTGCCAGTAGCCCTTGGCTTACAGTGAACACTGAAGCTTTCTTT. Protein product: CASSPWLTVNTEAFF.

V usage is TRBV7-2 and J usage is TRBJ1-1; 9 bases fit TRBD1. The CDR3 has 14 residues. The germline gives CDR1 SGHTA, CDR2 FQGNSA. The trim removed 3 bases at V and 5 bases at J, leaving 4 bases unmatched. CDR3 coding DNA: TGTGCCAGCAGCTTCACAGGGGGCTGGACTGAAGCTTTCTTT. Translated, it gives CASSFTGGWTEAFF. The variable domain in full, with the rest retrieved from reference TRBV7-2 and TRBJ1-1, is GAGVSQSPSNKVTEKGKDVELRCDPISGHTALYWYRQSLGQGLEFLIYFQGNSAPDKSGLPSDRFSAERTGGSVSTLTIQRTQQEDSAVYLCASSFTGGWTEAFFGQGTRLTVV.

This clone was observed a single time. The rearrangement uses TRBV4-1 and TRBJ1-2, with D perhaps matching TRBD1 (5 bases). The CDR3 is 19 amino acids. The germline gives CDR1 MGHRA, CDR2 YSYEKL. V lost 4 bases to trimming and J lost 4 bases, with 28 bases between them. This CDR3 reads CASSPGANDPLTPGYGYTF. CDR3 in DNA: TGCGCCAGCAGCCCTGGGGCCAACGATCCCCTTACACCCGGCTATGGCTACACCTTC.

This rearrangement joins TRBV19 to TRBJ1-2; 9 positions match TRBD1. Germline loops: CDR1 LNHDA, CDR2 SQIVND (reference sequence). The CDR3 sequence is 16 residues long. J was trimmed by 5 bases and V by 6 bases; bases with no gene match: 13. CDR3 in amino acids: CASSVGTGGAYYGYTF. CDR3 nucleotides: TGTGCCAGTAGCGTCGGAACAGGGGGCGCATATTATGGCTACACCTTC. The variable domain in full, with the rest retrieved from reference TRBV19 and TRBJ1-2, is DGGITQSPKYLFRKEGQNVTLSCEQNLNHDAMYWYRQDPGQGLRLIYYSQIVNDFQKGDIAEGYSVSREKKESFPLTVTSAQKNPTAFYLCASSVGTGGAYYGYTFGSGTRLTVV.

This sequence joins TRBV7-2 and TRBJ2-7; TRBD1 matches 10 bases. Trimming took 6 bases from V and 4 from J; bases not matched to a gene: 6. Germline V gene sequence: CDR1 SGHTA, CDR2 FQGNSA. This CDR3 is 14 amino acids long. The CDR3 protein is CASSPDRGLYEQYF. For the CDR3, the DNA is TGTGCCAGCAGTCCGGACAGGGGGTTATACGAGCAGTACTTC.

This sequence joins TRBV5-1 and TRBJ1-4, with D unresolved. The V and J ends lost 0 bases and 0 bases respectively, with 15 bases between them. Germline V CDR1 and CDR2: SGHRS, YFSETQ. The CDR3 has 18 amino acids. CDR3 nucleotides: TGCGCCAGCAGCTTGGGGGGTCGGGGAGCAGCAACTAATGAAAAACTGTTTTTT. It codes for CASSLGGRGAATNEKLFF.

V gene TRBV10-2 combines with J gene TRBJ1-2; no clear D gene. The V end lost 4 bases, the J end lost 3 bases, and 9 bases lay between the germline ends. This CDR3 region has 13 residues. The germline CDR1 and CDR2 sequences are WSHSY and SAAADI. Written as DNA, the CDR3 is TGCGCCAGCAGTGGATCAGGTGACTATGGCTACACCTTC. Its protein product is CASSGSGDYGYTF.

V is TRBV27 and J is TRBJ1-2; a weak D match, TRBD1 (6 bases). Trimming took off 5 bases at V and 8 bases at J, with 15 bases between the two ends. Germline loops: CDR1 MNHEY, CDR2 SMNVEV (reference sequence). The CDR3 is 13 residues long. DNA for the CDR3: TGTGCCAGCAGTCTTGCGGCGGGGGGCGGCTACACCTTC. It yields the protein CASSLAAGGGYTF.

This clone was counted once. The rearrangement joins TRBV19 to TRBJ1-1; no definite D call. The CDR3 is made up of 13 amino acids. Trimming shortened V by 4 bases and J by 1 base, and 7 bases separated the two germline ends. CDR1 and CDR2 (germline): LNHDA, SQIVND (reference sequence). The DNA of the CDR3 is TGTGCCAGTAGTACGGTCCCGAACACTGAAGCTTTCTTT. Translating it yields CASSTVPNTEAFF.